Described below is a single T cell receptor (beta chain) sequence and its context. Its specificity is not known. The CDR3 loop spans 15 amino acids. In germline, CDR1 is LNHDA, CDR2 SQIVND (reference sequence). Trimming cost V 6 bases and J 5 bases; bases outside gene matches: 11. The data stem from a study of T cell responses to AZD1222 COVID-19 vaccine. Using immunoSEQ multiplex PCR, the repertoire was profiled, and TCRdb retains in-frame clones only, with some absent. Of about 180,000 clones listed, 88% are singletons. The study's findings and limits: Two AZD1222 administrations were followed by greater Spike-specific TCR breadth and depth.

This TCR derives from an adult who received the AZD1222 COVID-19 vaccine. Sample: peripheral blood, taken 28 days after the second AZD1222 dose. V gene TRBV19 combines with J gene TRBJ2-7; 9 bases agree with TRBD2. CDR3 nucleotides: TGTGCCAGTAGCGTACTAGCGGGTAGTAGAAACGAGCAGTACTTC. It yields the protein CASSVLAGSRNEQYF.